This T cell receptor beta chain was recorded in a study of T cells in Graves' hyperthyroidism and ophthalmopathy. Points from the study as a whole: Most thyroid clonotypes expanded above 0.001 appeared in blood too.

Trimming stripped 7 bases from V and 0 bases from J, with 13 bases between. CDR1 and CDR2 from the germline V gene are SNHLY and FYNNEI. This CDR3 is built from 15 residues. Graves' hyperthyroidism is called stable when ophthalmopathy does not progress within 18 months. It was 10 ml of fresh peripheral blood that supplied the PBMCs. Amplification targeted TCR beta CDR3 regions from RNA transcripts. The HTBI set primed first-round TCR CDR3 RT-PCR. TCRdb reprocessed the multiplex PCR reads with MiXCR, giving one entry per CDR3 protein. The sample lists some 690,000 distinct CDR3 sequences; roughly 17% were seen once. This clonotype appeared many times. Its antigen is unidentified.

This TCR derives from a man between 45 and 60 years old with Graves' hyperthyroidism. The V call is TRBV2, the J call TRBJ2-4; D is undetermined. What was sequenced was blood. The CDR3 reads CASTYDGLAKNIQYF. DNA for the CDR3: TGTGCCAGCACCTACGACGGGCTAGCCAAAAACATTCAGTACTTC. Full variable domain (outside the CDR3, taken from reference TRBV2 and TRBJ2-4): EPEVTQTPSHQVTQMGQEVILRCVPISNHLYFYWYRQILGQKVEFLVSFYNNEISEKSEIFDDQFSVERPDGSNFTLKIRSTKLEDSAMYFCASTYDGLAKNIQYFGAGTRLSVL.